This TCR beta chain was profiled in a study of T cells in Graves' hyperthyroidism and ophthalmopathy. V lost 3 bases, J lost 0 bases, and 10 bases lay in between. CDR3 size: 15 residues. Germline CDR1 reads SGHDT; CDR2 reads YYEEEE. TCR beta CDR3 regions were amplified from RNA transcripts. When the TCR CDR3 underwent first-round RT-PCR, the HTBI primer set was used. TCRdb passed the multiplex PCR reads through MiXCR, listing each CDR3 protein once. The repertoire holds about 760,000 distinct CDR3 sequences, around a third seen once, with roughly 30% in the top ten. This clonotype was counted at least ten times. Antigen specificity is unknown. No progression to ophthalmopathy during 18 months of follow-up defined stable disease. The PBMCs studied were ones that came from around 10 ml fresh peripheral blood. Study results and limitations: Blood also showed most of the thyroid clonotypes that were expanded above 0.001. A 13 V-J signature model discriminated ophthalmopathy versus stable hyperthyroidism.

The sequence was obtained from a woman between 35 and 50 years old with Graves' hyperthyroidism. The rearrangement links TRBV5-6 to TRBJ1-3; D uncertain. Sample: blood. The CDR3 region is CASSSGLTSGNTIYF. For the CDR3, the DNA is TGTGCCAGCAGCTCGGGCTTGACCTCTGGAAACACCATATATTTT.